The T cell receptor (beta chain) under discussion was sequenced for a study of cytomegalovirus exposure and HLA in healthy donors. Study-level findings and limits: Most TCR sequences showed up rarely, but some public TCRs showed up in many donors. Among TCR beta chains, those listed as cytomegalovirus-associated numbered under 200.

Germline CDR1 is MNHEY and CDR2 is SMNVEV (reference sequence). The CDR3 contains 18 residues. V trimming: 3 bases; J trimming: 2 bases; junction bases outside the gene matches: 10. Only in-frame clones appear in the TCRdb table, and some are missing; sequencing was by immunoSEQ multiplex PCR. This sample has under 400,000 clones; roughly 85% occur once, and the top ten carry about 0.8%. This clone was seen a few times. Antigen: not known. This chain connects TRBV27 to TRBJ2-2; 9 positions match TRBD1. Sequencing was performed on PBMCs. The receptor was isolated from a woman between 18 and 29 years old in good health and CMV-seronegative. The CDR3 protein is CASSLATGTGRNTGELFF. The DNA of the CDR3 is TGTGCCAGCAGTTTGGCCACCGGGACAGGGAGAAACACCGGGGAGCTGTTTTTT.